A single sample gave rise to the 12 T cell receptor beta chains below, sequenced in a study of Ad26.COV2.S vaccination and SARS-CoV-2 variants. TCRdb's copy holds only in-frame clones and misses some; the assay was immunoSEQ multiplex PCR. This table holds over 400,000 clones, about 90% found once. Treatment denoted: some 20 received Ad26.COV2.S at low or high dose, single or two shots; 5 received placebo; per-sample allocation not given. Sampling was done on day 63 after the first vaccine or placebo injection. This material consisted of peripheral blood, taken in a trial of Ad26.COV2.S vaccine versus placebo. The receptors come from a person between 18 and 59 years old who received the Ad26.COV2.S COVID-19 vaccine or a placebo.

The rearrangement links TRBV24-1 to TRBJ2-6; D is uncertain. Trimming stripped 4 bases from V and 0 bases from J, with 6 bases between. The CDR3 sequence is 15 residues long. Germline values: CDR1 KGHDR, CDR2 SFDVKD. The CDR3 loop reads CATSDPDSGANVLTF. In DNA form, the CDR3 reads TGTGCCACCAGTGACCCCGACTCTGGGGCCAACGTCCTGACTTTC.

The gene calls are TRBV7-9 and TRBJ1-6, with D maybe TRBD1 (5 bases). Germline lookup yields CDR1 SEHNR and CDR2 FQNEAQ (reference sequence). With 1 base removed from V and 10 bases from J, the gap between germline ends came to 8 bases. The CDR3 loop spans 13 amino acids. Here the CDR3 reads CASSLETASPLHF. The CDR3 nucleotides are TGTGCCAGCAGCTTAGAGACAGCCTCACCCCTCCACTTT.

The CDR3 protein is CASSQDGGSLDEAFF. In DNA, the CDR3 is TGTGCCAGCAGCCAAGATGGGGGTTCTTTAGATGAAGCTTTCTTT. The chain links TRBV14 to TRBJ1-1, with a tentative D call TRBD1 (5 bases). Trimming removed 0 bases from V and 7 bases from J, with 15 bases in between. Germline V gene data show CDR1 as SGHDN and CDR2 as FVKESK. The CDR3 loop spans 15 amino acids.

The chain employs TRBV4-3 and TRBJ2-3; D is tentatively TRBD1 or TRBD2 (5 bases each). The CDR3 extends over 18 amino acids. Germline V gives CDR1 LGHNA, CDR2 YSLEER. V was trimmed by 0 bases and J by 5 bases, leaving 21 bases between them. The CDR3 bases are TGCGCCAGCAGCCAAGATCGTTCGGGACCCCTCGGTGGAGATACGCAGTATTTT. Translation gives CASSQDRSGPLGGDTQYF.

The chain joins TRBV7-2 to TRBJ2-1, with TRBD2 matching over 11 bases. The germline V gene has CDR1 SGHTA and CDR2 FQGNSA. The CDR3 is 16 residues long. V gave up 5 bases and J gave up 10 bases; unmatched junction bases: 13. The CDR3 protein is CASSATSGSFSIEQFF. Written as DNA, the CDR3 is TGTGCCAGCAGCGCAACTAGCGGGAGTTTCTCGATAGAGCAGTTCTTC.

The genes are TRBV24-1 and TRBJ2-5; D unresolved. The CDR3 totals 13 residues. Germline values: CDR1 KGHDR, CDR2 SFDVKD. The V gene lost 3 bases and the J gene lost 5 bases, with 9 bases spanning the gap. The CDR3 is CATSDATVETQYF. As DNA, the CDR3 is TGTGCCACCAGTGATGCTACCGTGGAGACCCAGTACTTC.

This rearrangement joins TRBV19 to TRBJ2-7, with D uncertain. Germline CDR1 reads LNHDA; CDR2 reads SQIVND (reference sequence). The CDR3 contains 14 residues. V lost 3 bases and J 3 bases, leaving 12 bases between the germline ends. For the CDR3, the DNA is TGTGCCAGTAGTATTGGCGGCGGCTTCTACGAGCAGTACTTC. It translates to CASSIGGGFYEQYF.

The chain has TRBV9 and TRBJ2-7; 10 bases agree with TRBD2. CDR3 length: 17 residues. The V gene's germline CDR1 is SGDLS and CDR2 YYNGEE. After removal of 0 bases from V and 0 bases from J, the junction contained 6 bases not matched to a gene. CDR3 sequence: CASSVAPGTSASYEQYF. DNA for the CDR3: TGTGCCAGCAGCGTAGCTCCCGGGACTAGCGCCTCCTACGAGCAGTACTTC.

V gene TRBV7-9 combines with J gene TRBJ2-4; 9 bases agree with TRBD2. The length of the CDR3 is 17 residues. With 1 base clipped from V and 0 bases from J, the junction kept 4 bases outside the gene matches. The germline gives CDR1 SEHNR, CDR2 FQNEAQ (reference sequence). The CDR3 protein is CASSLGGRGEAKNIQYF. Here the CDR3 DNA reads TGTGCCAGCAGCTTAGGCGGGAGGGGTGAAGCCAAAAACATTCAGTACTTC.

This chain connects TRBV19 to TRBJ1-5, with 7 bases matching TRBD1. The CDR3 has 16 amino acids. The V and J ends lost 5 bases and 5 bases, in that order; junction bases with no gene match: 12. Germline CDR1 reads LNHDA; CDR2 reads SQIVND (reference sequence). The CDR3 DNA sequence: TGTGCCAGTAGTTGGGGCCCGACAGGGTCAGATCAGCCCCAGCATTTT. Protein product: CASSWGPTGSDQPQHF.

The gene calls are TRBV4-1 and TRBJ2-1, with D maybe TRBD2 (7 bases). V dropped 1 base and J dropped 3 bases, with 16 bases sitting between them. This CDR3 is built from 17 residues. Germline V lookup: CDR1 MGHRA, CDR2 YSYEKL. The CDR3 coding sequence is TGCGCCAGCAGCCAAGGTCACGGGGGGCTACGCTACAATGAGCAGTTCTTC. Translation: CASSQGHGGLRYNEQFF.

The chain recombines TRBV9 with TRBJ2-3; maybe TRBD2 (6 bases). V was cut by 0 bases and J by 2 bases, with 19 bases left in between. The germline gives CDR1 SGDLS, CDR2 YYNGEE. There are 18 residues in the CDR3. The CDR3 nucleotides read TGTGCCAGCAGCGTAGGACCCTCTAGCGTCAGGATCACAGATACGCAGTATTTT. Its translation is CASSVGPSSVRITDTQYF.